This T cell receptor (beta chain) was identified during a study of T cell changes during pregnancy in multiple sclerosis. Sequenced by immunoSEQ multiplex PCR; TCRdb stores in-frame clones only, minus some. The table lists some 51,000 clones, 94% of them singletons. Looked up from germline, CDR1 is SGHRS and CDR2 is YFSETQ. Unmatched junction bases numbered 4, after V lost 0 bases and J lost 2 bases. This CDR3 spans 16 amino acids. This TCR came from a female donor with multiple sclerosis, enrolled in a pregnancy study. Sequences were derived from CD8+ T cells from peripheral blood mononuclear cells, sampled in the first trimester of pregnancy. This chain joins TRBV5-1 and TRBJ2-7; 11 nucleotides align to TRBD2. CDR3 sequence: CASSLGTSGFAYEQYF. CDR3 nucleotide sequence: TGCGCCAGCAGCTTGGGGACTAGCGGGTTCGCCTACGAGCAGTACTTC.